This TCR beta chain was observed in a study of T cell clonality in common variable immunodeficiency. The V end lost 0 bases, the J end lost 4 bases, and 13 bases lay between the germline ends. This CDR3 is 15 amino acids long. Per germline, CDR1 DFQATT and CDR2 SNEGSKA (reference sequence). Repertoires were generated with immunoSEQ multiplex PCR, while TCRdb's copy carries only in-frame clones and drops some. Listed for the sample are about 42,000 clones, none seen a single time. This clone has a count of ten or more. Its specificity is unknown. The read halts 3 residues ahead of the CDR3 end, with the missing end drawn from the germline J gene. Study-wide findings and caveats: Fewer deletions and N-nucleotide insertions were reportedly seen in common variable immunodeficiency TCR beta sequences.

The V call is TRBV20-1, the J call TRBJ2-1; D is perhaps TRBD1 or TRBD2 (6 bases each). The sample taken for sequencing was peripheral blood mononuclear cells. This TCR was recovered from a person aged 18-69 years in good health. The CDR3 loop is CSARDLGGGYNEQFF. Incomplete CDR3 DNA: TGCAGTGCTAGAGATCTAGGGGGAGGTTACAATGAG.